The 30 T cell receptor beta chains below come from one sample, sequenced in a study of cytomegalovirus exposure and HLA in healthy donors (TCRdb year 2017). Receptors were amplified or captured by the immunoSEQ multiplex PCR assay. For the multiplex PCR, a mixture combining 60 forward primers for TCR Vbeta segments and 13 reverse primers for TCR Jbeta segments was used. TCRdb provides this immuneACCESS table in a form limited to in-frame rearrangements. Some clones are lacking; in checked studies, under half of them reflect an unresolved V gene, and why the rest are absent is not known. The sample has some 120,000 clones on record, 80% of them singletons. Clones ranked in the top ten supply less than 3% of the sample. The sequenced material came from PBMCs. All receptors come from a man aged 25 to 40 in good health and CMV-seronegative.

This chain links TRBV9 with TRBJ1-3, with TRBD1 as a possible D gene (6 bases). The CDR3 length is 15 residues. From germline, CDR1 is SGDLS and CDR2 YYNGEE. V lost 4 bases to trimming and J lost 2 bases, with 13 bases between them. The CDR3 is CASSSTQGPGNTIYF. DNA of the CDR3: TGTGCCAGCAGCTCAACTCAGGGGCCTGGAAACACCATATATTTT.

V is TRBV5-1 and J is TRBJ2-7, with 9 bases aligning to TRBD1. The CDR3 runs to 16 residues. V lost 1 base, J lost 5 bases, and 10 bases stayed unmatched. Germline V gene sequence: CDR1 SGHRS, CDR2 YFSETQ. The chain's CDR3 is CASSLMGRTGVDEQYF. The CDR3 nucleotides are TGCGCCAGCAGCTTGATGGGTCGGACAGGGGTAGACGAGCAGTACTTC.

This clone was seen only once. This chain connects TRBV19 to TRBJ2-1; 8 bases match TRBD2. Germline-derived CDR1 and CDR2 are LNHDA and SQIVND (reference sequence). The CDR3 consists of 15 residues. V shed 3 bases and J 4 bases; nucleotides not matched to a gene: 5. The CDR3 reads CASSIGTRGYNEQFF. The CDR3 DNA reads TGTGCCAGTAGTATTGGGACTAGGGGATACAATGAGCAGTTCTTC.

The CDR3 reads CASSVADSSYNEQFF. In DNA form, the CDR3 reads TGTGCCAGCAGCGTTGCGGACTCCTCCTACAATGAGCAGTTCTTC. V usage is TRBV9 and J usage is TRBJ2-1; possible D gene TRBD2, 5 bases. V lost 2 bases, J lost 0 bases, and 9 bases lay in between. The CDR3 sequence is 15 residues long. From germline, CDR1 is SGDLS and CDR2 YYNGEE.

A word on this clone: One junction end does not reproduce the germline sequence, and a read error may be involved. This chain links TRBV6-5 with TRBJ1-2; tentatively, D is TRBD1 (5 bases). Per the germline V gene, CDR1 is MNHEY and CDR2 is SVGAGI. CDR3 size: 14 residues. CDR3 loop: CASTPRQGLVGYPF. The DNA of the CDR3 is TGTGCCAGCACTCCCAGGCAGGGCCTAGTTGGCTACCCCTTC.

The CDR3 bases are TGTGCCAGCACCGTGACAGAGAACTATGGCTACACCTTC. Residues: CASTVTENYGYTF. The chain joins TRBV11-3 to TRBJ1-2, with D tentatively TRBD1 (5 bases). In germline, CDR1 is SGHNT, CDR2 YENEEA. Trimming stripped 7 bases from V and 2 bases from J, with 11 bases between. There are 13 residues in the CDR3. Variable domain in full (rest from reference TRBV11-3 and TRBJ1-2): EAGVVQSPRYKIIEKKQPVAFWCNPISGHNTLYWYLQNLGQGPELLIRYENEEAVDDSQLPKDRFSAERLKGVDSTLKIQPAELGDSAVYLCASTVTENYGYTFGSGTRLTVV.

This chain connects TRBV5-6 to TRBJ2-3; D is ambiguous. The germline V gene has CDR1 SGHDT and CDR2 YYEEEE. The length of the CDR3 is 16 residues. Deletions cut 3 bases from V and 1 base from J, with 15 bases between. CDR3 in amino acids: CASSSAMFAGTDTQYF. DNA for the CDR3: TGTGCCAGCAGCTCGGCAATGTTCGCGGGCACAGATACGCAGTATTTT.

The CDR3 region has the DNA TGCAGCGTTGAAGACCCCGGGACAGGGCGGGCCGGGGAGCTGTTTTTT. Amino acid sequence: CSVEDPGTGRAGELFF. This chain links TRBV29-1 with TRBJ2-2; 9 nucleotides match TRBD1. Per germline, CDR1 SQVTM and CDR2 ANQGSEA. V dropped 0 bases and J dropped 6; count of bases not matched to a gene: 8. The CDR3 loop spans 16 amino acids.

V usage is TRBV7-9 and J usage is TRBJ2-7; the match to TRBD1 covers 9 bases. Germline V gene lookup returns CDR1 SEHNR and CDR2 FQNEAQ (reference sequence). CDR3 size: 15 residues. The V segment lost 4 bases and the J segment 7 bases; nucleotides outside the gene matches: 11. The CDR3 sequence: CASSSGQGIVREQYF. In nucleotides, the CDR3 is TGTGCCAGCAGCTCAGGACAGGGGATTGTAAGAGAGCAGTACTTC.

This clone has just one count. The chain joins TRBV7-2 to TRBJ2-1; the D is unclear. Germline V gene sequence: CDR1 SGHTA, CDR2 FQGNSA. This CDR3 is built from 13 residues. The V end was cut by 5 bases, the J end by 10 bases, with 15 bases between. DNA of the CDR3: TGTGCCAGCAGCGCCGTTCGCGATGCCGAGCAGTTCTTC. Amino acids: CASSAVRDAEQFF.

This rearrangement joins TRBV9 to TRBJ2-2; possibly TRBD1 for D (6 bases). Trimming stripped 0 bases from V and 6 bases from J, with 9 bases between. Germline values: CDR1 SGDLS, CDR2 YYNGEE. The CDR3 runs 14 residues. The CDR3 sequence is CASSVEGESGELFF. The CDR3 nucleotides are TGTGCCAGCAGCGTAGAGGGGGAGTCCGGGGAGCTGTTTTTT.

This rearrangement joins TRBV10-2 to TRBJ1-1; 7 nucleotides agree with TRBD1. The junction had 6 bases not matched to a gene; V was cut back by 6 bases and J by 5 bases. Germline-derived CDR1 and CDR2 are WSHSY and SAAADI. This CDR3 has 13 residues. CDR3 region: CASRQGVVTEAFF. For the CDR3, the DNA is TGCGCCAGCAGGCAGGGGGTGGTTACTGAAGCTTTCTTT.

There are many counts of this clone. V usage is TRBV6-1 and J usage is TRBJ2-7, with D perhaps matching TRBD2 (5 bases). There are 14 residues in the CDR3. The germline V gene has CDR1 MNHNS and CDR2 SASEGT. The V end lost 6 bases, the J end lost 0 bases, and 12 bases lay between the germline ends. The CDR3 DNA sequence: TGTGCCAGCAGCGAACGGGGTAGCTCCTACGAGCAGTACTTC. Protein product: CASSERGSSYEQYF.

There are a few counts of this clone. An end of the junction differs from the germline gene, which may be a read error. J is TRBJ2-7 and V is TRBV5-6, with a tentative D call TRBD2 (6 bases). This CDR3 contains 16 residues. Germline V CDR1 and CDR2: SGHDT, YYEEEE. CDR3 in amino acids: CASSLEGAGSSYEQYF. DNA of the CDR3: TGTGCCAGCAGTTTGGAGGGAGCGGGTTCCTCCTACGAGCAGTACTTC. The variable domain in full, completed from reference TRBV5-6 and TRBJ2-7, reads DAGVTQSPTHLIKTRGQQVTLRCSPKSGHDTVSWYQQALGQGPQFIFQYYEEEERQRGNFPDRFSGHQFPNYSSELNVNALLLGDSALYLCASSLEGAGSSYEQYFGPGTRLTVT.

The chain links TRBV7-9 to TRBJ1-5; perhaps TRBD1 as D (5 bases). CDR3 length equals 13 residues. V was shortened by 1 base and J by 11 bases, with 12 bases between the two germline ends. Germline CDR1 reads SEHNR; CDR2 reads FQNEAQ (reference sequence). The CDR3 is CASSLDGTCTQHF. In DNA, the CDR3 is TGTGCCAGCAGCTTAGACGGGACTTGTACCCAGCATTTT. The full variable domain, in which reference TRBV7-9 and TRBJ1-5 provide the parts outside the CDR3, is DTGVSQNPRHKITKRGQNVTFRCDPISEHNRLYWYRQTLGQGPEFLTYFQNEAQLEKSRLLSDRFSAERPKGSFSTLEIQRTEQGDSAMYLCASSLDGTCTQHFGDGTRLSIL.

The rearrangement joins TRBV12-5 to TRBJ2-1; TRBD2 aligns across 14 bases. The CDR3 loop spans 19 amino acids. Germline V gives CDR1 LGHNT, CDR2 FRNRAP. The junction had 6 bases not matched to a gene; V was cut back by 0 bases and J by 2 bases. The CDR3 protein is CASGLVGTSGSWTYNEQFF. The CDR3 bases are TGTGCTAGTGGTTTGGTAGGGACTAGCGGGAGTTGGACCTACAATGAGCAGTTCTTC.

This chain links TRBV9 with TRBJ1-4; maybe TRBD1 (5 bases). CDR1 and CDR2 (germline): SGDLS, YYNGEE. Deletions cut 7 bases from V and 6 bases from J, with 13 bases between. The CDR3 contains 13 residues. CDR3: CASGAGPYEKLFF. The CDR3 nucleotides read TGTGCCAGCGGGGCAGGACCCTATGAAAAACTGTTTTTT. The full variable domain, with the rest looked up from reference TRBV9 and TRBJ1-4, is DSGVTQTPKHLITATGQRVTLRCSPRSGDLSVYWYQQSLDQGLQFLIQYYNGEERAKGNILERFSAQQFPDLHSELNLSSLELGDSALYFCASGAGPYEKLFFGSGTQLSVL.

This clone was detected only a few times. The chain combines TRBV27 with TRBJ2-1, with D possibly TRBD2 on 5 matching bases. The CDR3 has 15 amino acids. With 3 bases removed from V and 4 bases from J, the gap between germline ends came to 13 bases. Germline V CDR1 and CDR2: MNHEY, SMNVEV (reference sequence). The CDR3 sequence is CASSLKSAGYNEQFF. CDR3 coding DNA: TGTGCCAGCAGTTTGAAGTCGGCGGGTTACAATGAGCAGTTCTTC.

The chain uses TRBV5-4 and TRBJ2-5; tentatively, D is TRBD2 (6 bases). V was shortened by 0 bases and J by 4 bases, with 13 bases between the two germline ends. Germline CDR1 and CDR2: SGHNT and YYREEE (reference sequence). The CDR3 is made up of 15 amino acids. Here the CDR3 reads CASSLAVGGGETQYF. CDR3 DNA: TGTGCCAGCAGCTTGGCCGTGGGGGGAGGAGAGACCCAGTACTTC.

This chain connects TRBV7-9 to TRBJ2-1; TRBD2 matches 7 bases. This CDR3 is 15 amino acids long. Germline V lookup: CDR1 SEHNR, CDR2 FQNEAQ (reference sequence). The V and J ends lost 3 bases and 5 bases, in that order; junction bases with no gene match: 7. The CDR3 region has the DNA TGTGCCAGCAGCTTCCTTGATGGGGGGGACAATGAGCAGTTCTTC. Translating it yields CASSFLDGGDNEQFF.

The genes are TRBV14 and TRBJ2-3, with 10 bases identical to TRBD2. Germline CDR1 reads SGHDN; CDR2 reads FVKESK. V dropped 0 bases and J dropped 3; count of bases not matched to a gene: 12. There are 19 residues in the CDR3. Written as DNA, the CDR3 is TGTGCCAGCAGCCAAGAATCGGGTCGGGCTAGCGGGAGAACAGATACGCAGTATTTT. Protein product: CASSQESGRASGRTDTQYF.

The chain has TRBV6-6 and TRBJ2-5; TRBD2 matches 7 bases. With 2 bases clipped from V and 5 bases from J, the junction kept 11 bases outside the gene matches. Looked up from germline, CDR1 is MNHNY and CDR2 is SVGAGI (reference sequence). The CDR3 length is 16 residues. CDR3 region: CASSYPTSPLRETQYF. CDR3 sequence (DNA): TGTGCCAGCAGTTACCCGACTAGCCCACTGAGGGAGACCCAGTACTTC.

The J gene is TRBJ1-2, the V gene TRBV28, with 11 bases identical to TRBD1. Germline trimming cut 4 bases from V and 3 bases from J; bases unmatched to any gene: 4. CDR3 length equals 15 residues. Germline V gives CDR1 MDHEN, CDR2 SYDVKM. DNA of the CDR3: TGTGCCAGCAGTTGGGGGGACAGGGGGGACTATGGCTACACCTTC. Amino acid sequence: CASSWGDRGDYGYTF.

The chain carries TRBV5-1 and TRBJ2-7; 8 bases agree with TRBD2. This CDR3 comprises 19 residues. Germline V gene sequence: CDR1 SGHRS, CDR2 YFSETQ. With 0 bases clipped from V and 4 bases from J, the junction kept 18 bases outside the gene matches. The CDR3 sequence: CASSLVGVGGLGPGYEQYF. CDR3 DNA: TGCGCCAGCAGCTTGGTCGGCGTAGGGGGACTAGGGCCAGGGTACGAGCAGTACTTC.

V gene TRBV19 combines with J gene TRBJ2-5; the match to TRBD1 covers 9 bases. The CDR3 loop spans 15 amino acids. Trimming took 6 bases from V and 4 from J; bases not matched to a gene: 9. CDR1 and CDR2 (germline): LNHDA, SQIVND (reference sequence). Here the CDR3 reads CASRDPGQGVETQYF. CDR3 in DNA: TGTGCCAGTAGGGACCCGGGACAGGGCGTAGAGACCCAGTACTTC.

V gene TRBV28 combines with J gene TRBJ2-1; D remains ambiguous. Per germline, CDR1 MDHEN and CDR2 SYDVKM. Trimming pared 3 bases from V and 6 bases from J, leaving 6 bases between. The CDR3 spans 12 residues. CDR3 bases: TGTGCCAGCAGTTTGAGGTTCAATGAGCAGTTCTTC. It translates to CASSLRFNEQFF.

The chain joins TRBV7-2 to TRBJ2-3; D gene uncertain. The CDR3 runs to 14 residues. Trimming left V 3 bases short and J 4 bases short, with 11 bases between. Germline V gene sequence: CDR1 SGHTA, CDR2 FQGNSA. CDR3 nucleotides: TGTGCCAGCAGCTTGGGTACGCAGGCAGATACGCAGTATTTT. Translation gives CASSLGTQADTQYF.

The genes are TRBV6-6 and TRBJ2-7; D is perhaps TRBD1 (6 bases). The germline V gene encodes CDR1 MNHNY and CDR2 SVGAGI (reference sequence). Trimming took 5 bases from V and 3 from J, leaving 14 bases between them. This CDR3 spans 14 amino acids. The CDR3 here is CASSQQGSNYEQYF. CDR3 nucleotide sequence: TGTGCCAGCAGTCAACAGGGTTCCAACTACGAGCAGTACTTC.

This clone was detected only a few times. The rearrangement joins TRBV11-2 to TRBJ2-1; 8 bases agree with TRBD2. The CDR3 contains 13 residues. V was clipped by 9 bases and J by 8 bases; unmatched bases: 9. Germline values: CDR1 SGHAT, CDR2 FQNNGV. CDR3 residues: CASSGTRGYEQFF. The CDR3 nucleotides are TGTGCCAGTTCCGGGACTAGGGGCTATGAGCAGTTCTTC.

This chain connects TRBV6-4 to TRBJ2-2; possible D gene TRBD2, 6 bases. Germline loops: CDR1 MRHNA, CDR2 SNTAGT. The CDR3 covers 16 residues. Trimming pared 5 bases from V and 7 bases from J, leaving 20 bases between. The CDR3 DNA follows: TGTGCCAGCAGTTTTCTTGGCGGGGACCAGATCGGGGAGCTGTTTTTT. This gives the protein CASSFLGGDQIGELFF.